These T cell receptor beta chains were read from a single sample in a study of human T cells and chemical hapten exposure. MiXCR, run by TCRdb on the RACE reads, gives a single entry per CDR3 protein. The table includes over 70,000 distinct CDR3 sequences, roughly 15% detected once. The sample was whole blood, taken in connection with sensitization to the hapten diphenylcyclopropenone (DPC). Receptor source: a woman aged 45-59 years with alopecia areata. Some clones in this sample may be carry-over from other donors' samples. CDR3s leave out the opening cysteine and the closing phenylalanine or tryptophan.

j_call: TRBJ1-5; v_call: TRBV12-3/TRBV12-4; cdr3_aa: ASSLESRPQH
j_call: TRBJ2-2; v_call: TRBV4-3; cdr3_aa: ASSQGWASGNFLTGELF
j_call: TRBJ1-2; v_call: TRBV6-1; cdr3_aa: ASSEEDSYGYT
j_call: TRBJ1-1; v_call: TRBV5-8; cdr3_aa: ASSFQAWDTEAF
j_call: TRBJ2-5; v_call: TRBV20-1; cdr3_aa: SAYYSAQETQY
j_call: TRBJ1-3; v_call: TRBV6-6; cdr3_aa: ASSYLMSRGDTIY
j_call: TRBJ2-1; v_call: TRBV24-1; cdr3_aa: ATSDRLVESIDEQF
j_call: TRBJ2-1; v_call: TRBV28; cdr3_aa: ASSLSSRNNEQF
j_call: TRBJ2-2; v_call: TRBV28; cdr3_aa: ASSRAGTGVTGELF
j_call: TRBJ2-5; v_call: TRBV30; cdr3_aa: AWRPWKETQY
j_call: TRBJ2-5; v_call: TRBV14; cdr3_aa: ASSRGPSGQETQY
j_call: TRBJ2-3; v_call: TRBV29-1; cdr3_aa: SVEKGAGTDTQY
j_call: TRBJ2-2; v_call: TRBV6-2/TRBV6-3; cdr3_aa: ASSRTHSGVTGELF
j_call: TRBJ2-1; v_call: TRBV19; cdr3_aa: ATGGSYNEQF
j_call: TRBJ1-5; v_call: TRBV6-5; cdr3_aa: ASRAKNQPQH
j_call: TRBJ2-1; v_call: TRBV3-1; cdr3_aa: ASSLGTGAYNEQF
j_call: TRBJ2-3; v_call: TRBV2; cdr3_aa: ASQGGSVFGTDTQY
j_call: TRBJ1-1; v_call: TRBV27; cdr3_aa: ASRVQGASYSEAF
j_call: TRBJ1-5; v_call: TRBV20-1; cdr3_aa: SAGLRDGNQPQH
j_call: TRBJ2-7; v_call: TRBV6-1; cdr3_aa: ASSDPGAGAYEQY
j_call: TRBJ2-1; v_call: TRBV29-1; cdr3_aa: SVALAGGPNEQF
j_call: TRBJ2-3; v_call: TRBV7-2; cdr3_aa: ASSLGLAGKSDTQY
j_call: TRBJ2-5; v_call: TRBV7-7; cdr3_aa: ASSSQDRGETQY
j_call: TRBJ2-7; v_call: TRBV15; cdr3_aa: ATSTAYGLTSEQY
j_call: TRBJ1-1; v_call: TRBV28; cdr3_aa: ASSLQGPREAF
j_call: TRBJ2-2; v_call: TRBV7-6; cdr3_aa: ASSLETYTGELF
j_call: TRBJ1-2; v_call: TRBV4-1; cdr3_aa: ASSQERKGNYGYT
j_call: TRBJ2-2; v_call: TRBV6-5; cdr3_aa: ASSRTAGELF
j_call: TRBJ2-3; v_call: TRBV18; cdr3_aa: ASSLGSTSTDTQY
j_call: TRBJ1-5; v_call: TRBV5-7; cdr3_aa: ASSSLGQPQH
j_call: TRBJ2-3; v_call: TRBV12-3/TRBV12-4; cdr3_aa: ASSFSGSSDTQY
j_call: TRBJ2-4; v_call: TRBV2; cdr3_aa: ATSQEETAKNIQY
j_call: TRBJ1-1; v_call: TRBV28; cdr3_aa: ASRDRAGGDTEAF
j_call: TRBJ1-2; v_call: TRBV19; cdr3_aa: ASSTRPSYGYT
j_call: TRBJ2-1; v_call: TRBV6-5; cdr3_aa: ASSHSGTGGYNEQF
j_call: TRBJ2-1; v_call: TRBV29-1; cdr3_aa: SVDSLGSNEQF
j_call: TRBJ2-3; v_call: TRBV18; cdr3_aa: ASSPRMSTDTQY
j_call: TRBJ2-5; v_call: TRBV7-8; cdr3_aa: ASSLDGVKQETQY
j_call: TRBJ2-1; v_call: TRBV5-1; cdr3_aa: ASGGTGSYNEQF
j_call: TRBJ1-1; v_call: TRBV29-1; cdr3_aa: SGGPPREAF
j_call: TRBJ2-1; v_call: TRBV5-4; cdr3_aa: ASSLGGASGSIHNEQF
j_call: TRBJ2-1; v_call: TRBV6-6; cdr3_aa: ASSSPTRRNEQF
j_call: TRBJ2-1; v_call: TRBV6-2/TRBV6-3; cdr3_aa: ASRRQSGGEQF
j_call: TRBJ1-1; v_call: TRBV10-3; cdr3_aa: AISDPQRNTEAF
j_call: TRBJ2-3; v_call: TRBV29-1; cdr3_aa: SEMHRGTQY
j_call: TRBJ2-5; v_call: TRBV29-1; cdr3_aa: SVGGEETQY
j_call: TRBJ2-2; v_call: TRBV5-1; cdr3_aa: ATKLEVGYGELF
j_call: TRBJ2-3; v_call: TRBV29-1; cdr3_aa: SARDTSTDTQY
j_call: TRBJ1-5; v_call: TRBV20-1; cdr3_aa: SGQWGVGQPQH
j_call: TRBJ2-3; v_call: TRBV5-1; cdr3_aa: ASSIPTQTSTDTQY
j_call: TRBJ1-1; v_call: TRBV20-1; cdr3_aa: SARGGHTEAF
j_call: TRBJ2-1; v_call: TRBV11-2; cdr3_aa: ASSLDGRGRLAGVRNEQF
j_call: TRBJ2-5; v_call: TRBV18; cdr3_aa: ASSPPESQETQY
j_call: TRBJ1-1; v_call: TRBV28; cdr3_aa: ASSSGLEAF
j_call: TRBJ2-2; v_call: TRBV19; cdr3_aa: ASSIALGLSTGELF